A single sample gave rise to the 19 T cell receptor beta chains below, sequenced in a study of CD8 T cells in Susac syndrome. With random hexamers, 0.5 to 1 ug RNA was reverse transcribed. From the immunoSEQ multiplex PCR reads, TCRdb called clonotypes with MiXCR, one entry per CDR3 protein. This sample has hundreds of thousands of distinct CDR3 sequences, with around 96% found just once. The sample taken for sequencing was CD4+ T cells from PBMCs. The receptor set was obtained from a human donor with Susac syndrome.

J is TRBJ1-2 and V is TRBV12-3 or TRBV12-4; D is ambiguous. Trimming shortened V by 1 base and J by 1 base, and 4 bases separated the two germline ends. This CDR3 spans 13 amino acids. For the CDR3, the DNA is TGTGCCAGCAGTTTAGGGGTTAACTATGGCTACACCTTC. As protein: CASSLGVNYGYTF.

The chain couples TRBV27 to TRBJ1-4, with D uncertain. Germline-derived CDR1 and CDR2 are MNHEY and SMNVEV (reference sequence). The germline V and J ends were trimmed by 6 bases and 8 bases, with 16 bases remaining between them. The CDR3 sequence is 14 residues long. The CDR3 protein is CASRQWQREEKLFF. CDR3 DNA: TGTGCCAGCAGGCAATGGCAGCGGGAAGAAAAACTGTTTTTT.

The chain has TRBV9 and TRBJ1-4; 9 nucleotides match TRBD1. The V segment lost 3 bases and the J segment 8 bases; nucleotides outside the gene matches: 11. This CDR3 spans 16 amino acids. The V gene's germline CDR1 is SGDLS and CDR2 YYNGEE. This chain's CDR3 is CASSAGTGPVGEKLFF. CDR3 coding DNA: TGTGCCAGCAGCGCCGGGACAGGGCCCGTCGGCGAAAAACTGTTTTTT.

The V gene is TRBV21-1, the J gene TRBJ2-5. TRBV21-1 is a recognized pseudogene. This CDR3 has 12 residues. DNA of the CDR3: TGTGCCAGCTACAGGGACCAAGAGACCCAGTACTTC. Protein: CASYRDQETQYF.

The chain recombines TRBV3-1 with TRBJ2-2; no clear D. The CDR3 loop spans 14 amino acids. V shed 1 base and J shed 7 bases, with 10 bases lying between them. The germline gives CDR1 LGHDT, CDR2 YNNKEL (reference sequence). CDR3 in DNA: TGTGCCAGCAGCCAAGCGGTCAGATACGGGGAGCTGTTTTTT. It is translated as CASSQAVRYGELFF.

The V call is TRBV11-2, the J call TRBJ2-5; 10 positions agree with TRBD2. Germline V lookup: CDR1 SGHAT, CDR2 FQNNGV. CDR3 size: 17 residues. The ends lost 2 bases at V and 2 bases at J; junction bases unmatched: 8. CDR3 DNA sequence: TGTGCCAGCAGCTTAAGGTTAGCGGGAGGAATTCAAGAGACCCAGTACTTC. Translation: CASSLRLAGGIQETQYF.

The rearrangement uses TRBV6-2 or TRBV6-3 and TRBJ2-7; the D is unclear. The germline CDR1 and CDR2 sequences are MNHEY and SVGEGT. The CDR3 totals 15 residues. The germline V and J ends were trimmed by 8 bases and 2 bases, with 19 bases remaining between them. The CDR3 region is CASLPRAEPPYEQYF. CDR3 DNA sequence: TGTGCCAGCCTCCCAAGGGCGGAGCCGCCCTACGAGCAGTACTTC.

The rearrangement joins TRBV29-1 to TRBJ2-7; TRBD1 matches at 7 bases. Germline CDR1 and CDR2: SQVTM and ANQGSEA. Losses at the gene ends were 1 base for V and 2 bases for J; bases not matched to a gene: 8. CDR3 length: 15 residues. The CDR3 is CSVEAGAGGAYEQYF. In DNA, the CDR3 is TGCAGCGTTGAAGCAGGGGCAGGGGGTGCCTACGAGCAGTACTTC.

This chain connects TRBV19 to TRBJ2-5; D perhaps matches TRBD2 (5 bases). V was pared by 9 bases and J by 2 bases, with 13 bases between. This CDR3 region has 13 residues. Germline CDR1 is LNHDA and CDR2 is SQIVND (reference sequence). This chain's CDR3 is CASLGRGQETQYF. The CDR3 coding sequence is TGTGCCAGCCTTGGACGGGGTCAAGAGACCCAGTACTTC.

The genes are TRBV14 and TRBJ1-5; D uncertain. The CDR3 spans 14 residues. Germline V gene sequence: CDR1 SGHDN, CDR2 FVKESK. Trimming shortened V by 3 bases and J by 5 bases, and 11 bases separated the two germline ends. In DNA form, the CDR3 reads TGTGCCAGCAGCCAGAGTATATCCGATCAGCCCCAGCATTTT. Its translation: CASSQSISDQPQHF.

The gene calls are TRBV27 and TRBJ2-6; D is uncertain. V lost 7 bases, J lost 2 bases, and 12 bases lay in between. Germline values: CDR1 MNHEY, CDR2 SMNVEV (reference sequence). This CDR3 comprises 15 residues. CDR3 residues: CASTFDTAGANVLTF. The CDR3 DNA follows: TGTGCCAGCACCTTCGACACCGCTGGGGCCAACGTCCTGACTTTC.

The J gene is TRBJ1-2, the V gene TRBV28; D call uncertain. The germline gives CDR1 MDHEN, CDR2 SYDVKM. The CDR3 totals 13 residues. V lost 6 bases and J 8 bases, leaving 16 bases between the germline ends. The CDR3 coding sequence is TGTGCCAGCAGAGGAAGGGCCTGGGAAGGCTACACCTTC. Encoded protein: CASRGRAWEGYTF.

This chain connects TRBV4-1 to TRBJ2-1, with D perhaps TRBD1 (6 bases). This CDR3 contains 15 residues. V gave up 3 bases and J gave up 10 bases, with 19 bases separating them. Per the germline V gene, CDR1 is MGHRA and CDR2 is YSYEKL. CDR3 DNA: TGCGCCAGCAGCCAGGGACATGGGCCGGGGAAAGAGCAGTTCTTC. Translated: CASSQGHGPGKEQFF.

The chain couples TRBV9 to TRBJ1-2; 7 bases are shared with TRBD1. J gave up 4 bases and V 0 bases, and 9 bases lay outside the gene matches. The germline V gene has CDR1 SGDLS and CDR2 YYNGEE. CDR3 length: 16 residues. The CDR3 loop reads CASSVARRGQSYGYTF. In DNA, the CDR3 is TGTGCCAGCAGCGTAGCTCGGAGGGGGCAGAGCTATGGCTACACCTTC.

This chain links TRBV25-1 with TRBJ2-7; 8 nucleotides agree with TRBD1. CDR1 is MGHDK and CDR2 is SYGVNS in the germline V gene. J was trimmed by 3 bases and V by 7 bases; bases with no gene match: 2. This CDR3 contains 12 residues. The DNA for the CDR3 is TGTGCCAGCACAGACAGGGGCTACGAGCAGTACTTC. Translating gives CASTDRGYEQYF.

This sequence joins TRBV15 and TRBJ1-2, with a weak D call TRBD1 (5 bases). CDR3 length: 16 residues. Germline V lookup: CDR1 LNHNV, CDR2 YYDKDF (reference sequence). V lost 1 base and J lost 2, with 14 bases in between. The CDR3 spells CATSRGSGTFNYGYTF. DNA of the CDR3: TGTGCCACCAGCAGAGGATCAGGGACTTTCAACTATGGCTACACCTTC.

The chain employs TRBV19 and TRBJ2-2; 8 bases line up with TRBD1. CDR1 and CDR2 from the germline V gene are LNHDA and SQIVND (reference sequence). The CDR3 is 15 residues long. With V trimmed by 4 bases and J by 7 bases, 8 bases remained unmatched. The DNA of the CDR3 is TGTGCCAGTAGTAAGGCAGCAGGGGGCATCGGGGAGCTGTTTTTT. It codes for CASSKAAGGIGELFF.

CDR3 in DNA: TGTGCCAGCAGTTTATGGGGGAAGGGTAGCACAGATACGCAGTATTTT. Translating it yields CASSLWGKGSTDTQYF. The rearrangement links TRBV28 to TRBJ2-3; D uncertain. The ends were cut back, 0 bases at V and 0 bases at J, with 10 bases in the middle. Germline assignment: CDR1 MDHEN and CDR2 SYDVKM. The CDR3 has 16 residues.

This chain joins TRBV5-5 and TRBJ2-5, with D perhaps TRBD1 (6 bases). Germline V CDR1 and CDR2: SGHKS, YYEKEE (reference sequence). Trimming removed 4 bases from V and 5 bases from J, with 18 bases in between. The CDR3 has 15 residues. DNA of the CDR3: TGTGCCAGCAGCGGAGGCGCAGGGGATCGCGAGACCCAGTACTTC. This gives the protein CASSGGAGDRETQYF.